A selection of T cell receptor beta chains follows, all from one sample in a study of early T cells in non-severe SARS-CoV-2 infection. TCRdb fed the 5' RACE reads into MiXCR, producing one record per CDR3 protein. The data hold under 80,000 distinct CDR3 sequences, with 10% to 15% observed a single time. Sequenced: whole blood. The source of these receptors is an adult who was a healthcare worker with PCR-confirmed SARS-CoV-2 infection or an uninfected control (not recorded which). CDR3s include the opening cysteine and the closing phenylalanine or tryptophan. D genes are given only for firm matches. Clone size appears in some rows only: once, few, many, or a class for an expanded clone.

CDR3nt,CDR3aa,d_gene,j_gene,v_gene,abundance
TGTGCCAGCAACCGGGACGGCTCCTACGAGCAGTACTTC,CASNRDGSYEQYF,.,TRBJ2-7,TRBV7-2,many
TGCAGTGCTAGCCCGGGCGGGGCAGATACGCAGTATTTT,CSASPGGADTQYF,.,TRBJ2-3,TRBV20-1,many
TGCAGTGCTAGAAGTTACAGGGTTAGCAATCAGCCCCAGCATTTT,CSARSYRVSNQPQHF,.,TRBJ1-5,TRBV20-1,few
TGCAGTGCTACCAGGACAGGTAGCACAGATACGCAGTATTTT,CSATRTGSTDTQYF,TRBD1,TRBJ2-3,TRBV20-1,.
TGTGCCAGCAGTTTGTCTTTTACTAATGAAAAACTGTTTTTT,CASSLSFTNEKLFF,.,TRBJ1-4,TRBV6-5,many
TGTGCCAGCAGCTTAGTGCTGGGAGTAAACGAGCAGTACTTC,CASSLVLGVNEQYF,.,TRBJ2-7,TRBV7-2,many
TGTGCCAGCAGTTACCGACAGGGCACCTATGGCTACACCTTC,CASSYRQGTYGYTF,TRBD1,TRBJ1-2,TRBV6-5,.
TGTGCCAGCAGCCAAGTCGACAGGTACAATGAGCAGTTCTTC,CASSQVDRYNEQFF,.,TRBJ2-1,TRBV7-9,many
TGTGCCAGCAGTCCGCCCAGACTCCGTCCCCAAGAGACCCAGTACTTC,CASSPPRLRPQETQYF,.,TRBJ2-5,TRBV6-2/TRBV6-3,many
TGTGCCAGCAGTTTAGGGCAGTTAGGGGACATTCAGTACTTC,CASSLGQLGDIQYF,.,TRBJ2-4,TRBV12-3/TRBV12-4,many
TGTGCCAGCAGCCAGGGGTCCTACGAGCAGTACTTC,CASSQGSYEQYF,.,TRBJ2-7,TRBV3-1,.
TGTGCCAGCAGCCATACCCGGACAGAACACTACACCTTC,CASSHTRTEHYTF,.,TRBJ1-2,TRBV4-2,many
TGTGCCAGCAGTTTTCGGGGTGCGGCCTATGGCTACACCTTC,CASSFRGAAYGYTF,.,TRBJ1-2,TRBV12-3/TRBV12-4,many
TGCGCCAGCAGCTTGGTTGGCACTCTTTACACTGAAGCTTTCTTT,CASSLVGTLYTEAFF,.,TRBJ1-1,TRBV5-1,medium-sized
TGCAGTGCTAGAGATCGATGGAGCTACGAGCAGTACTTC,CSARDRWSYEQYF,.,TRBJ2-7,TRBV20-1,many
TGTGCCAGCGTCCTTACAGGTTCTAACTATGGCTACACCTTC,CASVLTGSNYGYTF,.,TRBJ1-2,TRBV3-1,many
TGTGCCAGCAGCTTAGACGAGACAGGGTATTACGGGTCCTACAATGAGCAGTTCTTC,CASSLDETGYYGSYNEQFF,TRBD1,TRBJ2-1,TRBV7-9,.
TGTGCCAGCAGCTTTGGGTACACCTACGAGCAGTACTTC,CASSFGYTYEQYF,.,TRBJ2-7,TRBV11-2,many
TGTGCCAGTAGTATAGATTGGACAGGTACCAATCAGCCCCAGCATTTT,CASSIDWTGTNQPQHF,TRBD1,TRBJ1-5,TRBV19,.
TGTGCCAGCAGTTTAGGAGGGGACAGGGGGCTTGGCTACACCTTC,CASSLGGDRGLGYTF,TRBD1,TRBJ1-2,TRBV12-3/TRBV12-4,many
TGTGCCAGCAGCCCCACAACCGGGGGTGAAGCTTTCTTT,CASSPTTGGEAFF,.,TRBJ1-1,TRBV9,.
TGTGCCAGCATCAATTGGGGGACACGGAGGAATGAGCAGTTCTTC,CASINWGTRRNEQFF,.,TRBJ2-1,TRBV7-2,many
TGTGCCAGCAGCCCCGGACAAGAGCAGTTCTTC,CASSPGQEQFF,.,TRBJ2-1,TRBV9,.
TGCAGCGTTGAACCTGGGAATGAGCAGTTCTTC,CSVEPGNEQFF,.,TRBJ2-1,TRBV29-1,few
TGTGCCAGCAGCTCCCTCCGGGGTCCCCACAATGAGCAGTTCTTC,CASSSLRGPHNEQFF,.,TRBJ2-1,TRBV9,many
TGTGCCAGCAGTTTAGACAGTAGCTCCTACAATGAGCAGTTCTTC,CASSLDSSSYNEQFF,.,TRBJ2-1,TRBV6-5,.
TGTGCCAGCAGGCCTCCCGGAGGGGCCAGGGGGCTCGAGACCCAGTACTTC,CASRPPGGARGLETQYF,TRBD1,TRBJ2-5,TRBV7-9,many
TGTGCCAGCAGTTCTGGCCAGCAGCCCCAGCATTTT,CASSSGQQPQHF,.,TRBJ1-5,TRBV6-5,.
TGTGCCAGCAGCTTATATTTGAGCGGGGCACATTATAACAATGAGCAGTTCTTC,CASSLYLSGAHYNNEQFF,TRBD2,TRBJ2-1,TRBV7-6,many
TGTGCCAGCAGCACGATAGCGGGGGGTCACTTTGATGAGCAGTTCTTC,CASSTIAGGHFDEQFF,TRBD2,TRBJ2-1,TRBV5-5,.
TGTGCCAGCAAGGTGTTGGACACCGGGGAGCTGTTTTTT,CASKVLDTGELFF,.,TRBJ2-2,TRBV6-1,few
TGTGCCAGCAGCCGGGACCGGGTTCCACAAGAGACCCAGTACTTC,CASSRDRVPQETQYF,.,TRBJ2-5,TRBV3-1,.
TGTGCCAGCAGACCACAGCGGGGCAGTTTGGAGACCCAGTACTTC,CASRPQRGSLETQYF,TRBD2,TRBJ2-5,TRBV7-8,.
TGTGCCAGCGGACGGACGGTCCAGGGCTACACCTTC,CASGRTVQGYTF,.,TRBJ1-2,TRBV6-1,.
TGCGCCAGCACCCCTTCAGGGGAGGGCCAGCCCCAGCATTTT,CASTPSGEGQPQHF,.,TRBJ1-5,TRBV5-1,many
TGTGCCAGCAGCTCCAGTCGCAATGAGCAGTTCTTC,CASSSSRNEQFF,.,TRBJ2-1,TRBV12-3/TRBV12-4,many
TGTGCCAGCAGCTTAGATTCGGGCAGCTACGAGCAGTACTTC,CASSLDSGSYEQYF,.,TRBJ2-7,TRBV11-2,.
TGTGCCAGCAGCTTAGCAGGGTATAACACCATATATTTT,CASSLAGYNTIYF,.,TRBJ1-3,TRBV11-2,many
TGTGCCAGTAGTATACCCAGGGGCAATCAGCCCCAGCATTTT,CASSIPRGNQPQHF,.,TRBJ1-5,TRBV19,few
TGTGCCAGCAGTGAATGGCGGCAGCTAGAGACCCAGTACTTC,CASSEWRQLETQYF,.,TRBJ2-5,TRBV25-1,many
TGTGCCAGCAGCCCAGACAGGGACTATGGCTACACCTTC,CASSPDRDYGYTF,TRBD1,TRBJ1-2,TRBV5-4,.
TGTGCCAGCAGCTTAGCCCGGGGAGATCAAGAGACCCAGTACTTC,CASSLARGDQETQYF,.,TRBJ2-5,TRBV7-2,many
TGTGCCAGCAGTGAAAATCACCCAGGAGAGACCCAGTACTTC,CASSENHPGETQYF,.,TRBJ2-5,TRBV2,many